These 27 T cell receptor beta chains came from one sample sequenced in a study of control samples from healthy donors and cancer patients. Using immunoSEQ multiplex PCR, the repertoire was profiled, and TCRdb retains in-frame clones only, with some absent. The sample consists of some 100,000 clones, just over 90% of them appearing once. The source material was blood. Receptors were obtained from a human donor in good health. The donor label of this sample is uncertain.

The CDR3 is CASGQDGNTGELFF. The CDR3 bases are TGTGCTAGTGGCCAGGACGGGAACACCGGGGAGCTGTTTTTT. The V call is TRBV12-5, the J call TRBJ2-2; D is undetermined. V was pared by 6 bases and J by 1 base, with 9 bases between. The CDR3 consists of 14 residues. Germline CDR1 and CDR2: LGHNT and FRNRAP.

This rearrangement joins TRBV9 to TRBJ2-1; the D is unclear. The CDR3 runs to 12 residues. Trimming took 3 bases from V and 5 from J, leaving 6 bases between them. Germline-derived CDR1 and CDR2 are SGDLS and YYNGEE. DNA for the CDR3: TGTGCCAGCAGCGATTGGGACAATGAGCAGTTCTTC. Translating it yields CASSDWDNEQFF. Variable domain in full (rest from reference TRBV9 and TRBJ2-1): DSGVTQTPKHLITATGQRVTLRCSPRSGDLSVYWYQQSLDQGLQFLIQYYNGEERAKGNILERFSAQQFPDLHSELNLSSLELGDSALYFCASSDWDNEQFFGPGTRLTVL.

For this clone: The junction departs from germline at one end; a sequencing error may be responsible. In nucleotides, the CDR3 is TGTGCCACCAGTCCAATAGACAGCAACAATGAGCAGTTCTTC. This codes for CATSPIDSNNEQFF. J is TRBJ2-1 and V is TRBV27, with D perhaps matching TRBD1 (5 bases). Germline CDR1 MNHEY, CDR2 SMNVEV (reference sequence). This CDR3 contains 14 residues.

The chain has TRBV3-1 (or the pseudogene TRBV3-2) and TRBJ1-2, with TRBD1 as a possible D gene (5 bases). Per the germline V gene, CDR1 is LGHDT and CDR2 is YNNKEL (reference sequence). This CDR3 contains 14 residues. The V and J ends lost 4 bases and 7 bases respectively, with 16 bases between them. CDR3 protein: CASSPGGVLVGYTF. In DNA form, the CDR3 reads TGTGCCAGCAGCCCCGGGGGGGTTCTTGTTGGCTACACCTTC.

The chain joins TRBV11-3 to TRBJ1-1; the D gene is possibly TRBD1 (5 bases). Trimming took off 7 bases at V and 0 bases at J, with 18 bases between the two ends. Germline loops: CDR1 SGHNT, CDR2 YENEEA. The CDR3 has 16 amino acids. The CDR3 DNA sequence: TGTGCCAGCAACACCCCCCGAAGGGGACTGAACACTGAAGCTTTCTTT. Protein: CASNTPRRGLNTEAFF.

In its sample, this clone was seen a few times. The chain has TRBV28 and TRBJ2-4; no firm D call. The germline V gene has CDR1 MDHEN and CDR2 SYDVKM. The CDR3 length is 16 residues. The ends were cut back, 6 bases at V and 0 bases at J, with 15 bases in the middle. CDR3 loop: CASRPTSDLAKNIQYF. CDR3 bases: TGTGCCAGCAGGCCTACTTCCGACTTAGCCAAAAACATTCAGTACTTC.

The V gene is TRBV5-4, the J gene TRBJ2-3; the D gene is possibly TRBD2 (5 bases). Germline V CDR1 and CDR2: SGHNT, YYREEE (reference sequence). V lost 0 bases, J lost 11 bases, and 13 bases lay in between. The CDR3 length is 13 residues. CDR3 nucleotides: TGTGCCAGCAGCTTGGTGGAGGCCGTTGTGCAGTATTTT. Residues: CASSLVEAVVQYF.

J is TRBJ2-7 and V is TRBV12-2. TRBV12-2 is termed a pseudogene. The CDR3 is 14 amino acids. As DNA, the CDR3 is TGTGCAAGTCGCTTCGCAAGAAATCACTACGAGCAGTACTTC. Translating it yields CASRFARNHYEQYF.

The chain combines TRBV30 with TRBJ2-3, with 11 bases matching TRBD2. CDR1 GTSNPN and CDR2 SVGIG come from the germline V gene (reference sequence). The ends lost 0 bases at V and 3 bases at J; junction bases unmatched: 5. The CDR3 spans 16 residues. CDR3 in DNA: TGTGCCTGGAGTGTTAATAGCGGGGGGGGTACAGATACGCAGTATTTT. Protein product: CAWSVNSGGGTDTQYF.

The CDR3 bases are TGTGCCAGCTCACCAAAAAATACAGTGTCTTCCTACGAGCAGTACTTC. This gives the protein CASSPKNTVSSYEQYF. V gene TRBV18 combines with J gene TRBJ2-7; D uncertain. The length of the CDR3 is 16 residues. V dropped 2 bases and J dropped 1 base, with 15 bases sitting between them. Germline V lookup: CDR1 KGHSH, CDR2 LQKENI.

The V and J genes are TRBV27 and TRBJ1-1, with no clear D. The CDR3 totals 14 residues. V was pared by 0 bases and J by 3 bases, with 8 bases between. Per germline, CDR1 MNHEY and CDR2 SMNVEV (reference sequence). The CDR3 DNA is TGTGCCAGCAGTTTATCAGGGCTGTACACTGAAGCTTTCTTT. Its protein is CASSLSGLYTEAFF.

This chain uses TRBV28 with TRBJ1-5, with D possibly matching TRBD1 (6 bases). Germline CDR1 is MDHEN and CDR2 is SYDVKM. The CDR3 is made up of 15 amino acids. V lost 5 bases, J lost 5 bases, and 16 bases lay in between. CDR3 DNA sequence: TGTGCCAGCAGTCCCGGACAGTCGGGGGATCAGCCCCAGCATTTT. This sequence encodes CASSPGQSGDQPQHF.

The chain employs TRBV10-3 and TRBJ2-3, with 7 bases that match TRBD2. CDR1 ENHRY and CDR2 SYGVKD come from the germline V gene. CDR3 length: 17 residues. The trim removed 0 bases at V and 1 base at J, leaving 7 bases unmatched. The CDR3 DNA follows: TGTGCCATCAGTGAGTCAGGTTTGGCGGGGGGCACAGATACGCAGTATTTT. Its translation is CAISESGLAGGTDTQYF.

For the CDR3, the DNA is TGTGCCAGCTCTCCCGGGGGGGCCGGCACAGATACGCAGTATTTT. Its protein is CASSPGGAGTDTQYF. The chain recombines TRBV18 with TRBJ2-3; 8 bases are shared with TRBD2. The trim removed 6 bases at V and 1 base at J, leaving 6 bases unmatched. In germline, CDR1 is KGHSH, CDR2 LQKENI. CDR3 size: 15 residues.

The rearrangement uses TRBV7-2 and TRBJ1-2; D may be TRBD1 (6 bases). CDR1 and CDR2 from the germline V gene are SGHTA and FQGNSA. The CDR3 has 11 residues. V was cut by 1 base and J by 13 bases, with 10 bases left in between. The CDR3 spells CASSLEGDTTF. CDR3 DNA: TGTGCCAGCAGCTTAGAGGGGGATACCACCTTC.

CDR3 sequence reads: CASSLRTDDEQFF. Here the CDR3 DNA reads TGTGCCAGCAGCTTGCGGACAGACGATGAGCAGTTCTTC. The chain links TRBV5-4 to TRBJ2-1, with a possible D match to TRBD1 (6 bases). From germline, CDR1 is SGHNT and CDR2 YYREEE (reference sequence). V lost 1 base and J 8 bases, leaving 10 bases between the germline ends. The CDR3 is made up of 13 amino acids.

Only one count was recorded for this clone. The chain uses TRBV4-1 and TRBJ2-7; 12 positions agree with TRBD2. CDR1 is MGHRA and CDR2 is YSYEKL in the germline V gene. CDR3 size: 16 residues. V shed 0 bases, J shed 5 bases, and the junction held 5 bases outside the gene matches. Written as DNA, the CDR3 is TGCGCCAGCAGCCAAGAAAGGACTAGCGGGGAAAACGAGCAGTACTTC. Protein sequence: CASSQERTSGENEQYF.

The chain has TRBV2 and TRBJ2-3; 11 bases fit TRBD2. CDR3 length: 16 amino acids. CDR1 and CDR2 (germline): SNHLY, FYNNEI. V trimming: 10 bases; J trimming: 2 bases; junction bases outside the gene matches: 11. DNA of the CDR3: TGTGCCATCCTTCCCCTACTAGCGGGAGACACAGATACGCAGTATTTT. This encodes CAILPLLAGDTDTQYF.

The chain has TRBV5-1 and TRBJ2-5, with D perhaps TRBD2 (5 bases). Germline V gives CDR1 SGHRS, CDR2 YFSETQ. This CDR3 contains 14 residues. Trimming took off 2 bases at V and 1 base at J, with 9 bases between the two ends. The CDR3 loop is CASSLSGSQETQYF. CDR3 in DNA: TGCGCCAGCAGCTTATCGGGGAGCCAAGAGACCCAGTACTTC.

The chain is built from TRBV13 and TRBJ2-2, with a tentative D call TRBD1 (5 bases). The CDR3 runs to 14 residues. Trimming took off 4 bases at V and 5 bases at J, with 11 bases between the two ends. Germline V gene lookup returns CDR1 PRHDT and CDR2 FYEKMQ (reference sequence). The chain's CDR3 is CASSSPKGTGELFF. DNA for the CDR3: TGTGCCAGCAGCTCTCCGAAGGGGACCGGGGAGCTGTTTTTT.

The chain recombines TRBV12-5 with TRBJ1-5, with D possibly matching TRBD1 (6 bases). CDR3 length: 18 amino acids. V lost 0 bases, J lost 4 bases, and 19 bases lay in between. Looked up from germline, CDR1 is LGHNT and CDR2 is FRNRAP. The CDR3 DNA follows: TGTGCTAGTGGTTTGGTTGGCAGGGGTCTTTTGGTGAATCAGCCCCAGCATTTT. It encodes CASGLVGRGLLVNQPQHF.

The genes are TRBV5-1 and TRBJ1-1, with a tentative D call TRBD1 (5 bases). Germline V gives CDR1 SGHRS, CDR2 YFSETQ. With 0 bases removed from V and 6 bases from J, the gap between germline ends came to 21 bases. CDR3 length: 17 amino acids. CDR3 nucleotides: TGCGCCAGCAGCTTGGCTCTGGCAGGGAGGAGTGGCGCTGAAGCTTTCTTT. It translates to CASSLALAGRSGAEAFF.

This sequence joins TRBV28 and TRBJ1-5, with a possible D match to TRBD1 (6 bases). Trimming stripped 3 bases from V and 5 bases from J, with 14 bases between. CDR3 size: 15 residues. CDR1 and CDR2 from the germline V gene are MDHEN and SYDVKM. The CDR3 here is CASSLTTGNDQPQHF. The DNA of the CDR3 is TGTGCCAGCAGTTTGACGACAGGTAATGATCAGCCCCAGCATTTT.

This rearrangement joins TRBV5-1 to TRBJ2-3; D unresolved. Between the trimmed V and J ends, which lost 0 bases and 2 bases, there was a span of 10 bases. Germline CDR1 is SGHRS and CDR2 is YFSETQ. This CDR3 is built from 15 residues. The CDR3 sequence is CASSLDRPATDTQYF. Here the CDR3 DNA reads TGCGCCAGCAGCTTGGACCGCCCGGCCACAGATACGCAGTATTTT.

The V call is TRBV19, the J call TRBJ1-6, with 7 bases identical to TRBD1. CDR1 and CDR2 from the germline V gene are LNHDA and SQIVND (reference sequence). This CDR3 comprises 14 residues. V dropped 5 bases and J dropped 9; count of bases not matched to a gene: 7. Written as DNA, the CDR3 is TGTGCCAGTAGTGAAGGCAGGGGGGTTTCACCCCTCCACTTT. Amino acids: CASSEGRGVSPLHF.

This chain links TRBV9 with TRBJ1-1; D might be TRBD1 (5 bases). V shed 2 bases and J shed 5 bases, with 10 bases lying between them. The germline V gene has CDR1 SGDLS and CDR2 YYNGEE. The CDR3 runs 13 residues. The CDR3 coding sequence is TGTGCCAGCAGCGTGTGGGGGAGTACTGAAGCTTTCTTT. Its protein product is CASSVWGSTEAFF.

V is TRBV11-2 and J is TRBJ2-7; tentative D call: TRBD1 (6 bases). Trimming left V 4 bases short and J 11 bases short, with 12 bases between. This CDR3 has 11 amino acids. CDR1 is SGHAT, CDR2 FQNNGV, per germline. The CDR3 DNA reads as TGTGCCAGCAGCTCAGGACCAGGGGAGTACTTC. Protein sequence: CASSSGPGEYF.